The 11 T cell receptor beta chains below all came from one sample that was sequenced in a study of cytomegalovirus exposure and HLA in healthy donors. Primers included in the PCR were 60 Vbeta and 13 Jbeta primers. The protocol was immunoSEQ multiplex PCR, while the TCRdb copy is restricted to in-frame clones and leaves out a portion. The table records some 220,000 clones, around 89% of them present only once. The sequencing input was PBMCs. These receptors originate from a woman younger than 35 in good health and CMV-seronegative.

The genes are TRBV7-9 and TRBJ2-3; D is unresolved. Germline V lookup: CDR1 SEHNR, CDR2 FQNEAQ (reference sequence). The CDR3 loop spans 14 amino acids. Trimming cost V 7 bases and J 1 base, with 12 bases left between them. The DNA for the CDR3 is TGTGCCAGCACCCGCGATACCGGCACAGATACGCAGTATTTT. This sequence encodes CASTRDTGTDTQYF.

The V and J genes are TRBV5-4 and TRBJ1-1; weak D call: TRBD1 (5 bases). The germline V gene encodes CDR1 SGHNT and CDR2 YYREEE (reference sequence). The CDR3 sequence is 12 residues long. Trimming left V 7 bases short and J 4 bases short, with 11 bases between. DNA for the CDR3: TGTGCCAGCCCCCCGGGGGGCACTGAAGCTTTCTTT. This gives the protein CASPPGGTEAFF. Looking up the rest from reference TRBV5-4 and TRBJ1-1 gives the full variable domain: ETGVTQSPTHLIKTRGQQVTLRCSSQSGHNTVSWYQQALGQGPQFIFQYYREEENGRGNFPPRFSGLQFPNYSSELNVNALELDDSALYLCASPPGGTEAFFGQGTRLTVV.

This clone has just one count. The V and J genes are TRBV7-2 and TRBJ2-2, with D perhaps matching TRBD1 (6 bases). The germline V gene encodes CDR1 SGHTA and CDR2 FQGNSA. The V and J ends lost 5 bases and 7 bases respectively, with 14 bases between them. This CDR3 contains 14 residues. Here the CDR3 DNA reads TGTGCCAGCAGCACTTACAGGGTCCGCGGGGAGCTGTTTTTT. It specifies CASSTYRVRGELFF. Supplemented by reference TRBV7-2 and TRBJ2-2, the full variable domain reads GAGVSQSPSNKVTEKGKDVELRCDPISGHTALYWYRQSLGQGLEFLIYFQGNSAPDKSGLPSDRFSAERTGGSVSTLTIQRTQQEDSAVYLCASSTYRVRGELFFGEGSRLTVL.

A remark on this clone: Other DNA variants within this sample encode the same CDR3. The chain recombines TRBV7-9 with TRBJ1-1; D not resolved. The CDR3 covers 13 residues. V lost 3 bases to trimming and J lost 1 base, with 6 bases between them. CDR1 SEHNR and CDR2 FQNEAQ come from the germline V gene (reference sequence). CDR3 loop: CASSFTANTEAFF. CDR3 nucleotide sequence: TGTGCCAGCAGCTTTACAGCGAACACTGAAGCTTTCTTT.

This rearrangement joins TRBV6-1 to TRBJ1-1; 7 nucleotides align to TRBD1. The CDR3 has 14 residues. Per germline, CDR1 MNHNS and CDR2 SASEGT. Trimming took 3 bases from V and 5 from J; bases not matched to a gene: 6. CDR3 DNA sequence: TGTGCCAGCAGTGAGGGGACAGCCAGGACTGAAGCTTTCTTT. It translates to CASSEGTARTEAFF.

The chain links TRBV7-9 to TRBJ2-3; perhaps TRBD2 as D (6 bases). Between the trimmed V and J ends, which lost 9 bases and 2 bases, there was a span of 12 bases. The CDR3 is 13 residues long. Germline lookup yields CDR1 SEHNR and CDR2 FQNEAQ (reference sequence). This chain's CDR3 is CARGGGPTDTQYF. In DNA form, the CDR3 reads TGTGCCAGGGGAGGCGGACCCACAGATACGCAGTATTTT.

V is TRBV4-1 and J is TRBJ2-2, with TRBD2 matching over 12 bases. The CDR3 extends over 16 amino acids. Germline V gene sequence: CDR1 MGHRA, CDR2 YSYEKL. V lost 5 bases to trimming and J lost 6 bases; unmatched junction nucleotides: 7. This chain's CDR3 is CASSRTSGEGAGELFF. The CDR3 DNA reads TGCGCCAGCAGCAGGACTAGCGGGGAGGGGGCCGGGGAGCTGTTTTTT.

This chain uses TRBV7-8 with TRBJ2-1; D possibly corresponds to TRBD2 (6 bases). CDR3 length: 14 residues. Trimming took 5 bases from V and 4 from J, leaving 12 bases between them. Germline assignment: CDR1 SGHVS and CDR2 FQNEAQ. CDR3 sequence: CASSRTNLYNEQFF. DNA for the CDR3: TGTGCCAGCAGCCGGACTAACTTATACAATGAGCAGTTCTTC.

The gene calls are TRBV4-3 and TRBJ2-7; D is undetermined. CDR3 length: 16 residues. Germline-derived CDR1 and CDR2 are LGHNA and YSLEER. V lost 4 bases to trimming and J lost 4 bases, with 20 bases between them. CDR3 in DNA: TGCGCCAGCAGCCTGGGTACGTGGAGTTCGGCATACGAGCAGTACTTC. It encodes CASSLGTWSSAYEQYF.

The V gene is TRBV4-1, the J gene TRBJ2-1; 9 positions match TRBD2. The trim removed 0 bases at V and 1 base at J, leaving 19 bases unmatched. Germline V gene lookup returns CDR1 MGHRA and CDR2 YSYEKL. The CDR3 has 22 amino acids. CDR3 sequence reads: CASSQESFKVAGVKRSYNEQFF. The DNA for the CDR3 is TGCGCCAGCAGCCAAGAGTCATTCAAGGTAGCGGGAGTAAAAAGGTCCTACAATGAGCAGTTCTTC.

The gene calls are TRBV5-6 and TRBJ2-7; no reliable D call. CDR3 length equals 15 residues. Trimming removed 0 bases at V and 1 base at J, with 11 bases between. Per germline, CDR1 SGHDT and CDR2 YYEEEE. The chain's CDR3 is CASSLAQPGSYEQYF. CDR3 DNA: TGTGCCAGCAGCTTGGCACAGCCCGGATCCTACGAGCAGTACTTC. Together with reference TRBV5-6 and TRBJ2-7, the CDR3 gives the full variable domain: DAGVTQSPTHLIKTRGQQVTLRCSPKSGHDTVSWYQQALGQGPQFIFQYYEEEERQRGNFPDRFSGHQFPNYSSELNVNALLLGDSALYLCASSLAQPGSYEQYFGPGTRLTVT.